This TCR beta chain was sequenced for a study of control samples from healthy donors and cancer patients. Germline CDR1 and CDR2: LNHDA and SQIVND (reference sequence). V lost 6 bases and J 3 bases, leaving 18 bases between the germline ends. The CDR3 contains 15 residues. TCRdb's table, derived via immunoSEQ multiplex PCR, lists solely in-frame clones and lacks some. The sample lists under 85,000 clones, 94% seen once, with 6.2% in the top ten. The rearrangement links TRBV19 to TRBJ2-7, with a weak D call TRBD2 (6 bases). Material: blood. The clonotype was recovered from a woman aged 40-49 years in good health. CDR3 in DNA: TGTGCCAGTAGCGGGACTCCTAATGCCATCTACGAGCAGTACTTC. Translated, it gives CASSGTPNAIYEQYF. The full variable domain, its missing parts supplied by reference TRBV19 and TRBJ2-7, is DGGITQSPKYLFRKEGQNVTLSCEQNLNHDAMYWYRQDPGQGLRLIYYSQIVNDFQKGDIAEGYSVSREKKESFPLTVTSAQKNPTAFYLCASSGTPNAIYEQYFGPGTRLTVT.